This T cell receptor (beta chain) derives from a study of glioma-infiltrating T cells. Study observations and caveats: Only very few CDR3 sequences appeared in both tissue and blood. Tissue-blood divergence was below expectation in non-neoplastic patients, above in gliomas.

Trimming cost V 2 bases and J 4 bases; bases outside gene matches: 6. Germline CDR1 is MNHEY and CDR2 is SVGAGI. CDR3 size: 15 residues. Amplification of TCR alpha and beta CDR3 regions from RNA used iRepertoire nested multiplex PCR. Input was about 95-400 ng of tissue mRNA or PBMC total RNA. TCRdb independently ran MiXCR on the multiplex PCR reads; one entry per CDR3 protein. The repertoire holds about 140,000 distinct CDR3 sequences, approximately 39% seen once, with around a fifth in the top ten. This clonotype has only one observation. Its antigen is undetermined. This chain uses TRBV6-5 with TRBJ2-7; TRBD1 matches at 9 bases. Sample: glioma tissue, nonneoplastic brain tissue, or PBMCs (not recorded which). This TCR was sampled from a human donor with low-grade glioma or glioblastoma, undergoing nonglioma brain surgery, or in good health (not recorded which). This CDR3 reads CASSYPGTGKYEQYF. The CDR3 region has the DNA TGTGCCAGCAGTTACCCCGGGACAGGGAAATACGAGCAGTACTTC.